Reported below is one T cell receptor beta chain. This specimen belongs to a study of blood T cell repertoires in COVID-19. CDR3 size: 14 residues. CDR1 and CDR2 (germline): ENHRY, SYGVKD. The V and J ends lost 6 bases and 0 bases respectively, with 9 bases between them. Profiled with immunoSEQ multiplex PCR; TCRdb holds only in-frame clones, not every one. The sample contains approximately 150,000 clones, around 90% of which appear only once. The sequenced sample consisted of peripheral blood. This TCR was sampled from a man aged 55 to 70 with active or convalescent COVID-19. This chain links TRBV10-3 with TRBJ1-3; D remains ambiguous. The CDR3 loop is CAISRDFSGNTIYF. Written as DNA, the CDR3 is TGTGCCATCAGCCGGGATTTCTCTGGAAACACCATATATTTT.